This TCR beta chain was profiled in a study of read filtering for tumor transcriptome and immune sequencing (TCRdb year 2020). As for the study more broadly: The cohort consisted of approximately 16 male and around 14 female patients, with a mean age of roughly 66 years and an age range of about 47 to 90. After DNase treatment, whole-transcriptome libraries were prepared with the TruSeq RNA Access Library Prep Kit. A main aim was a read-filtering strategy for immune repertoire data, specifically whether clonotypes supported by a single read should be removed. By revised international staging, 8 or 9 patients were R-ISS I, roughly 17 were R-ISS II and more than five were R-ISS III. TCR-region mapped reads per sample ranged from about 4.05 to 11 million with IR-seq versus only roughly 75 to 1,300 with RNA-seq. Using the same bone marrow samples, the study compared TCR repertoires obtained by targeted immune repertoire sequencing with those obtained by bulk whole-transcriptome sequencing.

This clonotype has at least ten counts. No cognate antigen has been identified for it. Base quality data are lacking; no much larger clone is found one base away. Starting from roughly 370 ng RNA, TCR libraries were constructed with the Immunoverse kit using molecular barcoded adaptors that cover the alpha/delta and beta/gamma chains. TCR library preparation used the same RNA that was used for transcriptome sequencing. TCR libraries were sequenced on an Illumina HiSeq 4000 with 2 x 150 cycles. The study's processing was this. Using MiXCR, which included quality filtering and error correction, TCR reads were aligned to human V, D, J and C references and then assembled into CDR3 clonotypes. The tcR package in R was used to analyze clonotype counts and gene usage diversity. For inspection of raw mapping reads, RNA-seq reads were mapped by STAR aligner version 2.5.3a onto GRCh37 of the human genome. To test the effect of sequencing depth on detected clonotypes, IR-seq fastq files were randomly downsampled using Seqtk 1.3. Using fastp trimming at Q25 and MiXCR clonotype assembly, TCRdb reanalyzed the public sequencing data and kept in-frame beta chains. Every distinct CDR3 protein forms one entry, paired with its most common genes and DNA. None of the V and J calls come from the authors' own analysis; TCRdb made them. The sample includes under 80,000 distinct CDR3 sequences, with about 19% observed a single time. The ten top clones hold about 14% of the sample.

Each patient had bone marrow sampled at the time of active disease. Isolation of bone marrow mononuclear cells was performed by Ficoll-Hypaque density gradient centrifugation. Myeloma plasma cells were removed and CD138-negative cells were collected by negative selection after labeling with CD138 magnetic microbeads on a MACS separator. Flow cytometry on an Attune NxT with CD138 antibodies was used to check the purity of the isolated cells. TRIzol reagent was used to extract total RNA, which was then quantified with a NanoDrop spectrophotometer. Paired RNA-seq and IR-seq were performed on each patient's CD138-negative bone marrow sample. V and J are truncated by 10 bases and 0 bases respectively, leaving an intervening sequence of 16 bases. Taken from cysteine to phenylalanine, the CDR3 has 16 residues. Just CDR3 DNA is preserved here, 48 bases in frame from base 1. Overall study results and their limits: The correlation between IR-seq and RNA-seq shared clonotype proportions was increased by removal of single-read clonotypes. Compared with RNA-seq, IR-seq captured clonotypes at much greater depth and more reliably, and a smaller IR-seq throughput was enough to identify most of the shared clonotypes. Single-read clonotypes made up around 82% of clonotypes but roughly 3.2% of total reads in IR-seq, and approximately 73% of clonotypes and 44.6% of reads in RNA-seq. The sorted CD138-negative fraction was a mixed bone marrow immune population, not purified T cells.

Sequences were obtained from a population of CD138-negative cells sorted from bone marrow. Reading the label with the study, this specimen's cell subset or site is: bone marrow mononuclear cells depleted of CD138+ plasma/myeloma cells by negative magnetic selection. The receptor comes from a donor aged 40 or over with multiple myeloma. The chain employs TRBV12-3 or TRBV12-4 and TRBJ2-6; no D segment can be confidently identified. The DNA sequence is as follows: TGTGCCACCAACCCAGGCAGACCCTCTGGGGCCAACGTCCTGACTTTC. This translates into CATNPGRPSGANVLTF.